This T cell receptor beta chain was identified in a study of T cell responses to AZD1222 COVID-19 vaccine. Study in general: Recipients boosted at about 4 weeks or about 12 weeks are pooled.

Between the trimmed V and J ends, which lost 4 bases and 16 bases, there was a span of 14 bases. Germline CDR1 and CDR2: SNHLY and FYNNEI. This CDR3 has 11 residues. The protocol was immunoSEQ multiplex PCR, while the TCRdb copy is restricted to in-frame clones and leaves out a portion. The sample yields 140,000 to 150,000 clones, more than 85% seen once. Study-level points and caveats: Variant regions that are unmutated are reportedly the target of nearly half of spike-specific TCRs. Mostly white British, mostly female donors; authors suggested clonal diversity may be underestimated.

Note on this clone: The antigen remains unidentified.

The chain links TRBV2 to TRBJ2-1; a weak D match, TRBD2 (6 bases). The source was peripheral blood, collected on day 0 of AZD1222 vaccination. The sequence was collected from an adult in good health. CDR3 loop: CASSAERRGFF. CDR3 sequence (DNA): TGTGCCAGCAGTGCGGAAAGGAGGGGTTTCTTC.